Listed below are T cell receptor beta chains from one sample, sequenced in a study of blood T cells in healthy people across ages. TCRdb reprocessed the 5' RACE reads with MiXCR, giving one entry per CDR3 protein. The sample has about 1.6 million distinct CDR3 sequences, around 35% seen once. Sequencing input: blood. The receptors shown here come from a woman aged 30 to 39 in good health. CDR3s include the opening cysteine and the closing phenylalanine or tryptophan. A D gene is named only where the DNA matches it firmly. Not every row has a clone size; where given, it reads once, few, many or a size class.

clone size,V gene,D gene,J gene,CDR3 protein,CDR3 DNA
few,TRBV6-6,TRBD2,TRBJ2-5,CASSYMAGGQETQYF,TGTGCCAGCAGTTATATGGCGGGGGGGCAAGAGACCCAGTACTTC
large,TRBV2,NA,TRBJ2-5,CASRPSGAGAQETQYF,TGTGCCAGCAGACCATCGGGGGCGGGGGCTCAAGAGACCCAGTACTTC
NA,TRBV6-1,TRBD2,TRBJ2-3,CASSEAVAGLTDTQYF,TGTGCCAGCAGTGAAGCGGTAGCGGGGCTCACAGATACGCAGTATTTT
few,TRBV7-7,NA,TRBJ2-5,CASSIDRQEIQYF,TGTGCCAGCAGCATAGACAGACAAGAGATCCAGTACTTC
NA,TRBV29-1,NA,TRBJ2-2,CSVARDHVVAGELFF,TGCAGCGTTGCTAGGGACCATGTCGTCGCCGGGGAGCTGTTTTTT
few,TRBV9,TRBD2,TRBJ2-7,CASSAREIAGGNEQYF,TGTGCCAGCAGCGCCCGGGAGATAGCGGGGGGTAACGAGCAGTACTTC
many,TRBV29-1,NA,TRBJ2-1,CSVETGTNEQFF,TGCAGCGTTGAAACAGGAACTAATGAGCAGTTCTTC
NA,TRBV6-2/TRBV6-3,TRBD2,TRBJ2-1,CAIIVGSRRLAGVYDEQFF,TGTGCCATTATTGTAGGGAGTCGCCGTTTAGCGGGAGTTTACGATGAGCAGTTCTTC
NA,TRBV20-1,NA,TRBJ2-3,CSAGGLQDPTDTQYF,TGCAGTGCCGGAGGGCTCCAGGACCCCACAGATACGCAGTATTTT
few,TRBV9,NA,TRBJ2-7,CASSEGSELHEQYF,TGTGCCAGCAGCGAGGGGTCTGAGCTGCACGAGCAGTACTTC
NA,TRBV6-6,NA,TRBJ1-1,CASSYFRVPTEAFF,TGTGCCAGCAGTTACTTCCGGGTTCCCACTGAAGCTTTCTTT
few,TRBV5-1,NA,TRBJ2-3,CASSWTEGTQYF,TGCGCCAGCAGCTGGACGGAGGGTACGCAGTATTTT
few,TRBV7-9,TRBD2,TRBJ2-1,CASERTSGVSYNEQFF,TGTGCCAGCGAACGGACTAGCGGGGTGTCCTACAATGAGCAGTTCTTC
NA,TRBV3-1,TRBD2,TRBJ2-7,CASSPPGLAGVYEQYF,TGTGCCAGCAGCCCCCCCGGCCTAGCGGGGGTCTACGAGCAGTACTTC
few,TRBV11-2,NA,TRBJ1-6,CASSIGGQISSYNSPLHF,TGTGCCAGCAGTATAGGTGGGCAGATCAGCTCCTATAATTCACCCCTCCACTTT
NA,TRBV19,TRBD1,TRBJ2-7,CASSTQGQGREQYF,TGTGCCAGTAGTACCCAGGGACAGGGACGTGAGCAGTACTTC
NA,TRBV12-3/TRBV12-4,TRBD1,TRBJ2-5,CASIQTGGETQYF,TGTGCCAGCATCCAGACAGGGGGAGAGACCCAGTACTTC
few,TRBV27,NA,TRBJ2-7,CASSLQSTGYEQYF,TGTGCCAGCAGTCTACAATCGACAGGCTACGAGCAGTACTTC
NA,TRBV12-3/TRBV12-4,TRBD1,TRBJ1-2,CASSLSTGVGYGYTF,TGTGCCAGCAGTTTAAGTACAGGGGTCGGGTATGGCTACACCTTC
many,TRBV7-6,NA,TRBJ1-4,CASSLLTGVNEKLFF,TGTGCCAGCAGCCTACTGACAGGAGTTAATGAAAAACTGTTTTTT
NA,TRBV5-1,NA,TRBJ2-5,CASSLGAQEETQYF,TGCGCCAGCAGCTTGGGGGCGCAGGAAGAGACCCAGTACTTC
few,TRBV4-1,TRBD1,TRBJ2-7,CASSHKGQGVTYEQYF,TGCGCCAGCAGCCATAAAGGACAGGGGGTGACCTACGAGCAGTACTTC
NA,TRBV7-2,NA,TRBJ2-5,CASSFLAGAHQETQYF,TGTGCCAGCAGCTTTTTGGCGGGGGCCCACCAAGAGACCCAGTACTTC
NA,TRBV27,NA,TRBJ2-3,CASSLHAPGPSGTDTQYF,TGTGCCAGCAGTTTACATGCCCCGGGACCCAGCGGCACAGATACGCAGTATTTT
many,TRBV20-1,NA,TRBJ2-4,CSATTSSGAGDIQYF,TGCAGTGCTACTACGTCCTCAGGGGCTGGAGACATTCAGTACTTC
NA,TRBV29-1,NA,TRBJ1-5,CSVLEGNQPQHF,TGCAGCGTTCTGGAAGGCAATCAGCCCCAGCATTTT
few,TRBV4-1,TRBD1,TRBJ2-2,CASSQKGTGLNTGELFF,TGCGCCAGCAGCCAGAAAGGGACAGGGCTAAACACCGGGGAGCTGTTTTTT
NA,TRBV3-1,TRBD2,TRBJ2-7,CASSKKRETYEQYF,TGTGCCAGCAGCAAGAAGCGGGAAACCTACGAGCAGTACTTC
many,TRBV29-1,NA,TRBJ2-3,CSVSRSESPDTQYF,TGCAGCGTTAGCCGCAGCGAATCCCCAGATACGCAGTATTTT
NA,TRBV12-3/TRBV12-4,NA,TRBJ2-1,CASSLEEGIEQFF,TGTGCCAGCAGTTTAGAAGAGGGAATAGAGCAGTTCTTC
NA,TRBV2,NA,TRBJ2-5,CAGRRGAGVRETQYF,TGTGCCGGAAGAAGAGGGGCGGGTGTCCGAGAGACCCAGTACTTC
few,TRBV7-2,NA,TRBJ2-1,CASSLNTGEQFF,TGTGCCAGCAGCTTAAATACGGGGGAGCAGTTCTTC
once,TRBV4-1,NA,TRBJ1-1,CAGSQGSSGGRINTEAFF,TGCGCCGGCAGCCAAGGGTCCAGTGGAGGCAGGATAAACACTGAAGCTTTCTTT
many,TRBV15,TRBD1,TRBJ2-6,CATSLGQGDSGANVLTF,TGTGCCACCAGCTTGGGACAGGGCGACTCTGGGGCCAACGTCCTGACTTTC
NA,TRBV24-1,NA,TRBJ2-3,CATSEGQMNTDTQYF,TGTGCCACCAGTGAAGGGCAGATGAACACAGATACGCAGTATTTT
many,TRBV20-1,NA,TRBJ2-6,CSASSPFSGANVLTF,TGCAGTGCTAGTAGCCCTTTCTCTGGGGCCAACGTCCTGACTTTC
NA,TRBV4-2,NA,TRBJ1-1,CASSQVGAANTEAFF,TGTGCCAGCAGCCAAGTCGGAGCGGCGAACACTGAAGCTTTCTTT
NA,TRBV21-1,NA,TRBJ2-1,CASSNQDTYNEQFF,TGTGCCAGCAGCAACCAGGACACCTACAATGAGCAGTTCTTC
NA,TRBV4-2,NA,TRBJ2-2,CASSQGTASGELFF,TGTGCCAGCAGCCAAGGTACGGCTTCCGGGGAGCTGTTTTTT
NA,TRBV3-1,NA,TRBJ2-1,CASSLFRRAYNEQFF,TGTGCCAGCAGCCTTTTCCGGCGGGCCTACAATGAGCAGTTCTTC
many,TRBV5-1,NA,TRBJ2-5,CASSSRPVPTEFRETQYF,TGCGCCAGCAGCTCTAGGCCTGTACCCACTGAATTTCGGGAGACCCAGTACTTC
NA,TRBV5-8,TRBD2,TRBJ2-1,CASSFGGSLYNEQFF,TGTGCCAGCAGTTTCGGCGGGAGTCTCTACAATGAGCAGTTCTTC
once,TRBV6-6,NA,TRBJ1-1,CASTGPEDTEAFF,TGTGCCAGCACCGGACCTGAGGACACTGAAGCTTTCTTT
NA,TRBV20-1,NA,TRBJ2-5,CSAKDRRGQETQYF,TGCAGTGCTAAAGATAGGAGGGGACAAGAGACCCAGTACTTC
NA,TRBV10-3,TRBD1,TRBJ2-7,CAISEFTTGTDYEQYF,TGTGCCATCAGTGAGTTCACCACCGGGACAGATTACGAGCAGTACTTC
NA,TRBV27,TRBD1,TRBJ2-7,CASSPSVGQETSEQYF,TGTGCCAGCAGTCCGAGTGTGGGACAGGAGACCTCCGAGCAGTACTTC
many,TRBV7-8,NA,TRBJ2-1,CASSTGLYNEQFF,TGTGCCAGCAGCACAGGACTGTACAATGAGCAGTTCTTC
NA,TRBV5-5,NA,TRBJ1-1,CASSYSSVRDTEAFF,TGTGCCAGCAGCTACTCAAGCGTTAGGGACACTGAAGCTTTCTTT
NA,TRBV14,NA,TRBJ2-6,CASSQFRRQAGANVLTF,TGTGCCAGCAGCCAATTCCGAAGGCAGGCTGGGGCCAACGTCCTGACTTTC
NA,TRBV20-1,TRBD1,TRBJ2-7,CSARRKTGRVHEQYF,TGCAGTGCTCGAAGGAAGACAGGGAGAGTCCACGAGCAGTACTTC
NA,TRBV5-1,NA,TRBJ2-7,CASSLGRQLLYEQYF,TGCGCCAGCAGCTTGGGGAGACAGTTACTATACGAGCAGTACTTC
few,TRBV6-6,TRBD1,TRBJ1-1,CASSPTGETEAFF,TGTGCCAGCAGTCCCACAGGGGAAACTGAAGCTTTCTTT